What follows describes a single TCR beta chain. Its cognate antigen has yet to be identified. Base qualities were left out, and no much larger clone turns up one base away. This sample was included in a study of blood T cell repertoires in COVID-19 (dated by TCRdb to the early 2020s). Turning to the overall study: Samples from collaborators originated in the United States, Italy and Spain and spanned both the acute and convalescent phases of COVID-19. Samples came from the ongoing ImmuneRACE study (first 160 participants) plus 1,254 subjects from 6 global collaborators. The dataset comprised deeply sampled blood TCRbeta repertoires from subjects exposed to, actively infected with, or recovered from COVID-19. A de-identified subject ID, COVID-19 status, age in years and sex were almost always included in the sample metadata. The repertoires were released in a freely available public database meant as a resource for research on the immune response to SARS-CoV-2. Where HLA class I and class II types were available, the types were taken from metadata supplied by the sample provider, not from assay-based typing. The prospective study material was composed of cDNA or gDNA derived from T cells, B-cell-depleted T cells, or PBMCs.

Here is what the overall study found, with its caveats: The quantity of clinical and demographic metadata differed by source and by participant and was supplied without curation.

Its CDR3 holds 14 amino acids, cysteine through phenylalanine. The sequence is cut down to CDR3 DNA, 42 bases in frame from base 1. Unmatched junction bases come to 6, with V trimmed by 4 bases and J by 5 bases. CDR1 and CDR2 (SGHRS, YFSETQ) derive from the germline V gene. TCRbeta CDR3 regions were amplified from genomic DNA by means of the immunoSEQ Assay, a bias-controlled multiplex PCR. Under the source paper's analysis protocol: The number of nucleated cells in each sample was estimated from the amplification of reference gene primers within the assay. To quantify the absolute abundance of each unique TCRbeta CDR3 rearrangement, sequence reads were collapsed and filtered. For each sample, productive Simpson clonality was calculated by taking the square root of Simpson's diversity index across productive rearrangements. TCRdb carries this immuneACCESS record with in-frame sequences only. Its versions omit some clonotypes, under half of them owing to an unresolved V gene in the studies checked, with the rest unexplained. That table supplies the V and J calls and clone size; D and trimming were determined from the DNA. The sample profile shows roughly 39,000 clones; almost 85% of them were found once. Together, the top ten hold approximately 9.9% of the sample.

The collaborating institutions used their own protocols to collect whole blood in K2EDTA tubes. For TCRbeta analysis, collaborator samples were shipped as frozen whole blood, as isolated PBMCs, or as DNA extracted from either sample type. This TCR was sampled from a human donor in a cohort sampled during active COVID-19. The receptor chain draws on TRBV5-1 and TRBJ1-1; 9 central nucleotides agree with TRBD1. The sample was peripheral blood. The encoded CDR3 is CASSGRTGETEAFF. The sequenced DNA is TGCGCCAGCAGCGGCCGGACAGGGGAGACTGAAGCTTTCTTT.